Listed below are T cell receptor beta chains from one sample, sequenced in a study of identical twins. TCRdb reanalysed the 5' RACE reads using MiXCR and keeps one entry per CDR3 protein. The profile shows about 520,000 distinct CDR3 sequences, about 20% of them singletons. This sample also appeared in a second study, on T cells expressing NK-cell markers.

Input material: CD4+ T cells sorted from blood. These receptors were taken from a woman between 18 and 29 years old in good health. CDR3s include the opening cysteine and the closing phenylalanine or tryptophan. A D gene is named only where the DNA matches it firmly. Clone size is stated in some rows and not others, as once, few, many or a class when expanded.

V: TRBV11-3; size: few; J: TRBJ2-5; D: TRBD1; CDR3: CASSPTGERGETQYF; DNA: TGTGCCAGCAGCCCGACAGGGGAACGGGGGGAGACCCAGTACTTC
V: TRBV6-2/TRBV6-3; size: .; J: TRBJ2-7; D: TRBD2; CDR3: CASSYRLAVSSYEQYF; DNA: TGTGCCAGCAGTTACCGTCTAGCGGTAAGCTCCTACGAGCAGTACTTC
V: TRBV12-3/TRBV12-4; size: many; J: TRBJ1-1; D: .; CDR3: CASSLVRGTEAFF; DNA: TGTGCCAGCAGTTTAGTCAGGGGCACTGAAGCTTTCTTT
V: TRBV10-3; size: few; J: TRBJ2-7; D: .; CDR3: CAISDPGKPTYEQYF; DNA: TGTGCCATCAGTGACCCGGGAAAACCTACCTACGAGCAGTACTTC
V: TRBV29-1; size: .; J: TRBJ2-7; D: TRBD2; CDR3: CSPPRGSEDYEQYF; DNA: TGCAGCCCGCCCCGCGGGAGTGAGGACTACGAGCAGTACTTC
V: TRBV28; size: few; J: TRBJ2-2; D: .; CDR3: CASRGERQTDTGELFF; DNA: TGTGCCAGCAGGGGGGAACGACAGACAGACACCGGGGAGCTGTTTTTT
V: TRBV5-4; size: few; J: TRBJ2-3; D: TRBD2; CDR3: CASSSTSGVTDTQYF; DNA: TGTGCCAGCAGCTCGACTAGCGGAGTCACAGATACGCAGTATTTT
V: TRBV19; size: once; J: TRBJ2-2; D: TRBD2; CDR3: CASSPSAGGGGELFF; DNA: TGTGCCAGTAGCCCATCGGCGGGGGGGGGCGGGGAGCTGTTTTTT
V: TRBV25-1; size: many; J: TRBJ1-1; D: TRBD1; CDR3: CASSADRGVLNTEAFF; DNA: TGTGCCAGCAGTGCCGACAGGGGGGTACTGAACACTGAAGCTTTCTTT
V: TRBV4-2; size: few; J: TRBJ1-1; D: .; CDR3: CASSQDTRTDQMNTEAFF; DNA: TGTGCCAGCAGCCAAGACACCCGGACAGACCAAATGAACACTGAAGCTTTCTTT
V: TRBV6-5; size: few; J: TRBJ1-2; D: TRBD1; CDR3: CASRTGIYGYTF; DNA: TGTGCCAGCAGGACAGGGATCTATGGCTACACCTTC
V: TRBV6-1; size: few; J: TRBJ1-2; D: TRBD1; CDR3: CASSAGGRYGYTF; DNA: TGTGCCAGCAGTGCAGGGGGTCGCTACGGCTACACCTTC
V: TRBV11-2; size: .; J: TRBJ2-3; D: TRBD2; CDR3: CASSLKGEAGPSTDTQYF; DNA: TGTGCCAGCAGCTTGAAAGGCGAAGCGGGGCCTAGCACAGATACGCAGTATTTT
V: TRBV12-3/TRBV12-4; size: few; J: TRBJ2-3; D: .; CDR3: CASSPSEVADTQYF; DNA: TGTGCCAGCAGCCCTTCGGAGGTCGCAGATACGCAGTATTTT
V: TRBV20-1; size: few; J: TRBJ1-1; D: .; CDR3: CSARPESGEWNTEAFF; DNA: TGCAGTGCTAGACCCGAGTCAGGGGAATGGAACACTGAAGCTTTCTTT
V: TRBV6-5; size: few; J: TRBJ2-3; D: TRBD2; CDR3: CASSYVAGETDTQYF; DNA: TGTGCCAGCAGTTACGTGGCGGGAGAGACAGATACGCAGTATTTT
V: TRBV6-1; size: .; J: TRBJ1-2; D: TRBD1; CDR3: CASNDRGQANYGYTF; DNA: TGTGCCAGCAACGACAGGGGGCAAGCTAACTATGGCTACACCTTC
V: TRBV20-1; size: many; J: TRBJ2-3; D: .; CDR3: CSARDPASTDTQYF; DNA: TGCAGTGCTAGAGACCCGGCTAGCACAGATACGCAGTATTTT
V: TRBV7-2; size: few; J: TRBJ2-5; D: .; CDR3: CASRRDRGYDLQETQYF; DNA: TGTGCCAGCAGGCGGGACAGAGGCTACGACCTTCAAGAGACCCAGTACTTC
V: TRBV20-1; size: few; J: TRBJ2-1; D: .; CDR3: CSMIFRGEQFF; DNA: TGCAGTATGATATTCCGGGGTGAGCAGTTCTTC
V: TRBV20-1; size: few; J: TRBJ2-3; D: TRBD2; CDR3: CSAGGGTDFYTDTQYF; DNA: TGCAGTGCGGGCGGGGGGACGGACTTCTACACAGATACGCAGTATTTT
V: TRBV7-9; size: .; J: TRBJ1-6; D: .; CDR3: CASSLVPGYSPLHF; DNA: TGTGCCAGCAGCTTAGTTCCAGGGTATTCACCCCTCCACTTT
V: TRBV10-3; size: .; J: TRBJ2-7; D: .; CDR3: CAISENEGDEQYF; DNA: TGTGCCATCAGTGAGAATGAGGGGGACGAGCAGTACTTC
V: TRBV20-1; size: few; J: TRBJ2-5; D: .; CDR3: CSAGGLETQYF; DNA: TGCAGTGCCGGGGGACTGGAGACCCAGTACTTC
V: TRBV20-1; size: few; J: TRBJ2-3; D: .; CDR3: CSASFLAEVMVVQYF; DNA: TGCAGTGCTAGTTTTCTAGCTGAGGTGATGGTCGTGCAGTATTTT
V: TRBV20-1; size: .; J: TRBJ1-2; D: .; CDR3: CSASPRPGASYGYTF; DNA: TGCAGTGCTAGCCCCCGCCCGGGGGCTAGCTATGGCTACACCTTC
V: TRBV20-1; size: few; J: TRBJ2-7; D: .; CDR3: CSAHDGAYEQYF; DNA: TGCAGTGCTCATGACGGCGCCTACGAGCAGTACTTC
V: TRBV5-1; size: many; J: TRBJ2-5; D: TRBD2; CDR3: CASSPLSGRDQETQYF; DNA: TGCGCCAGCAGCCCCCTTAGCGGGAGAGACCAAGAGACCCAGTACTTC
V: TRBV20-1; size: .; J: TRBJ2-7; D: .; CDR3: CSAWRDSYEQYF; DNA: TGCAGTGCTTGGCGGGACTCCTACGAGCAGTACTTC
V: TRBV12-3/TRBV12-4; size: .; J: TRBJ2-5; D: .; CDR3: CASSAGVGRPYQETQYF; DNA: TGTGCCAGCAGTGCCGGGGTGGGGAGGCCCTACCAAGAGACCCAGTACTTC
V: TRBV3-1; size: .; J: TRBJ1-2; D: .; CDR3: CASSQHPSYGYTF; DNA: TGTGCCAGCAGCCAACACCCCTCCTATGGCTACACCTTC
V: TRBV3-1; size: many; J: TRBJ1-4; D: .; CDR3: CASSYFRAMGNEKLFF; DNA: TGTGCCAGCAGCTACTTCAGGGCTATGGGTAATGAAAAACTGTTTTTT
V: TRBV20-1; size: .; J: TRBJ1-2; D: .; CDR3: CSARVAQRHGYTF; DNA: TGCAGTGCTAGAGTCGCGCAGCGACATGGCTACACCTTC
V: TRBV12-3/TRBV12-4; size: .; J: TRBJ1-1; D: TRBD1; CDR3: CASSLDRAFTEAFF; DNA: TGTGCCAGCAGCTTAGACAGGGCTTTCACTGAAGCTTTCTTT
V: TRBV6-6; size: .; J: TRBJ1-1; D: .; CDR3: CASSWEMNTEAFF; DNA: TGTGCCAGCAGCTGGGAAATGAACACTGAAGCTTTCTTT
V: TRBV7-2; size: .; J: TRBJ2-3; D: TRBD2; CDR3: CASSLARERPDTQYF; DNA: TGTGCCAGCAGCTTAGCGCGGGAGAGACCAGATACGCAGTATTTT
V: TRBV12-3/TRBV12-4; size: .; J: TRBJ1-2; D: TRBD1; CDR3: CASSYRGRGGYTF; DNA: TGTGCCAGCAGTTACAGGGGGCGCGGAGGCTACACCTTC
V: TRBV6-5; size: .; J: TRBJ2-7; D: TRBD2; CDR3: CASSYRTSGSSSYEQYF; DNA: TGTGCCAGCAGTTACCGAACTAGCGGGTCGAGCTCCTACGAGCAGTACTTC
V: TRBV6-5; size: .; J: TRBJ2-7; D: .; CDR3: CASRRAYEQYF; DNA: TGTGCCAGCAGGAGGGCCTACGAGCAGTACTTC
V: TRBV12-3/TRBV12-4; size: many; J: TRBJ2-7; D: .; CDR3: CASSFRLEHEQYF; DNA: TGTGCCAGCAGTTTCAGACTAGAACACGAGCAGTACTTC
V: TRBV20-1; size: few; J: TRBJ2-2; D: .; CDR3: CSASRGTTGGELFF; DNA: TGCAGTGCTAGTCGGGGAACCACAGGCGGGGAGCTGTTTTTT
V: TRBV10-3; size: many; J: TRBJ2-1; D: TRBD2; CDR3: CATSSGIGGNEQFF; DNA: TGTGCCACCTCTAGCGGGATAGGTGGTAATGAGCAGTTCTTC
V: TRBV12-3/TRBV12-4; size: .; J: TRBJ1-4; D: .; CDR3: CASSPGDLGATNEKLFF; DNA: TGTGCCAGCAGTCCTGGCGACCTCGGGGCAACTAATGAAAAACTGTTTTTT
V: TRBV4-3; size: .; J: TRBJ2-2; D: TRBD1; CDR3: CASRRDRGTGELFF; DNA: TGCGCCAGTCGCCGGGACAGGGGGACCGGGGAGCTGTTTTTT
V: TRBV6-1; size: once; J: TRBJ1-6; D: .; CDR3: CASSGSTSPLHF; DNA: TGTGCCAGCAGTGGTTCTACTTCACCCCTCCACTTT
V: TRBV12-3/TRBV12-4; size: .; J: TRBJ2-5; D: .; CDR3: CASSLASMTQYF; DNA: TGTGCCAGCAGTCTCGCCTCGATGACCCAGTACTTC
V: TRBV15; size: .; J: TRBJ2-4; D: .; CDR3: CATSREGFKYF; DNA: TGTGCCACCAGCAGAGAGGGCTTTAAGTACTTC
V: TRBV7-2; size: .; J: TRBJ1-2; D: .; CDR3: CASTSASYGYTF; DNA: TGTGCCAGCACGTCAGCCTCCTATGGCTACACCTTC
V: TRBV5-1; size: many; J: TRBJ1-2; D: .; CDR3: CASSLVSGRTNYGYTF; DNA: TGCGCCAGCAGCTTGGTGTCAGGGCGCACTAACTATGGCTACACCTTC
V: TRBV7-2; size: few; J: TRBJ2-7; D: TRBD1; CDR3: CASSLAGRGFYEQYF; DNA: TGTGCCAGCAGCTTAGCAGGCAGGGGGTTCTACGAGCAGTACTTC
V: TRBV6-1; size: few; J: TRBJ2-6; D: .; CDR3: CASKGTRGSGANVLTF; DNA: TGTGCCAGCAAAGGAACCCGAGGCTCTGGGGCCAACGTCCTGACTTTC
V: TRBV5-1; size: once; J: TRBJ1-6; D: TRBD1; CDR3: CASSVDTGTDSPLHF; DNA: TGCGCCAGCAGCGTAGATACTGGGACAGACTCACCCCTCCACTTT
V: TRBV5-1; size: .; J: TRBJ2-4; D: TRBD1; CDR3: CASSRDRGGIQYF; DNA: TGCGCCAGCAGCCGGGACAGAGGGGGCATTCAGTACTTC
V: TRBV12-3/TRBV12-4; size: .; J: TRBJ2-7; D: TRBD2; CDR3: CASSFRTSGGSGEQYF; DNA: TGTGCCAGCAGTTTTCGAACTAGCGGGGGGTCCGGTGAGCAGTACTTC